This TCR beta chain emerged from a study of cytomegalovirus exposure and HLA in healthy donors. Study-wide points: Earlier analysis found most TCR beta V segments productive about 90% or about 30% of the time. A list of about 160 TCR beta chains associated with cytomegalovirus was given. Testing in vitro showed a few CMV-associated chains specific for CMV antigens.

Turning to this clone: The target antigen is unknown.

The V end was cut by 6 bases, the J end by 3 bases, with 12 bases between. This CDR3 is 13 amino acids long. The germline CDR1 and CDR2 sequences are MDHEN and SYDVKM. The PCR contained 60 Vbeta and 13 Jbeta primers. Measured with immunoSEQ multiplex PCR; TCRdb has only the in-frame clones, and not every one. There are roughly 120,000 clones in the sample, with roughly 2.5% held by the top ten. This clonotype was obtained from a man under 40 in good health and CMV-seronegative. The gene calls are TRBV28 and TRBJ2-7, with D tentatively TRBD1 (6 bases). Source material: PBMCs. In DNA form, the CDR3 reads TGTGCCAGCAGGGACAGTCCCCTCTACGAGCAGTACTTC. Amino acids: CASRDSPLYEQYF.